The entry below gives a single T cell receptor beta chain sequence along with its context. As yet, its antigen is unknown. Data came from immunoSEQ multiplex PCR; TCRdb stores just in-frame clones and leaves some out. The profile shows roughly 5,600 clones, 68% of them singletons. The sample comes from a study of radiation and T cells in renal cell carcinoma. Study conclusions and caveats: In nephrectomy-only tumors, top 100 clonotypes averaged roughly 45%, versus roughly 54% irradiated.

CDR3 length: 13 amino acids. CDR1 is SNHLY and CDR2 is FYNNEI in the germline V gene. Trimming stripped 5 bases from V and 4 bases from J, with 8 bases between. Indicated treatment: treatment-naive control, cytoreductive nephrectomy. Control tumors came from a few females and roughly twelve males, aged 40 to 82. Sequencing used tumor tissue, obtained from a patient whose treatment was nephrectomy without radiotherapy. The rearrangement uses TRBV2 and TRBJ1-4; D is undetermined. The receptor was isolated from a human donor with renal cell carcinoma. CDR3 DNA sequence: TGTGCCAGCAGTACGATCCTTAATGAAAAACTGTTTTTT. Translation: CASSTILNEKLFF.